The clone carrying this TCR beta chain was counted between two and nine times. Germline assignment: CDR1 MNHNY and CDR2 SVGAGI (reference sequence). Trimming shortened V by 5 bases and J by 7 bases, and 17 bases separated the two germline ends. This CDR3 spans 14 amino acids. These data originate in a study of tumor-infiltrating lymphocytes in primary liver carcinoma. From approximately 20-30 mg of unsorted bulk tissue, DNA and RNA were co-extracted together. For each tumor, five separate regions were sampled. The template, approximately 500 ng total RNA, yielded TCR beta cDNA made with a constant-region primer. It was through three nested multiplex PCR rounds of slightly modified ARM-PCR that TCR beta libraries arose. TRBV1-TRBV30 forward primers paired with a C-beta reverse primer drove the first two PCR rounds, roughly 9 cycles each. Via MiXCR, TCRdb re-called the multiplex PCR reads, giving one row per CDR3 protein. Among tens of thousands of distinct CDR3 sequences, just over 70% were seen once, and the ten largest hold less than 35%.

The sample taken for sequencing was liver tumor tissue from sampling region 5. Subset described: tumor region T5, tumor centre. The receptor was derived from a man aged 35 to 55 with primary liver carcinoma and hepatitis B virus infection. V usage is TRBV6-6 and J usage is TRBJ1-2, with D tentatively TRBD1 (6 bases). This chain's CDR3 is CASSPGDRSGGYTF. The DNA for the CDR3 is TGTGCCAGCAGTCCTGGCGACAGGTCGGGTGGCTACACCTTC.